The 19 T cell receptor beta chains below all came from one sample that was sequenced in a study of cytomegalovirus exposure and HLA in healthy donors. Both 60 Vbeta primers and 13 Jbeta primers went into the PCR. TCRdb's copy holds only in-frame clones and misses some; the assay was immunoSEQ multiplex PCR. The sample contains 150,000 to 200,000 clones, roughly 79% of which appear only once. Sequencing was carried out using PBMCs. These receptor sequences come from a man in his late teens or twenties in good health and CMV-seropositive.

The gene calls are TRBV25-1 and TRBJ2-4; no reliable D call. V gave up 1 base and J gave up 6 bases, with 19 bases separating them. Looked up from germline, CDR1 is MGHDK and CDR2 is SYGVNS. The CDR3 contains 17 residues. The CDR3 sequence is CASSEFPLPGFRNIQYF. DNA of the CDR3: TGTGCCAGCAGTGAATTTCCCCTCCCAGGATTTAGAAACATTCAGTACTTC. The variable domain in full, completed from reference TRBV25-1 and TRBJ2-4, reads EADIYQTPRYLVIGTGKKITLECSQTMGHDKMYWYQQDPGMELHLIHYSYGVNSTEKGDLSSESTVSRIRTEHFPLTLESARPSHTSQYLCASSEFPLPGFRNIQYFGAGTRLSVL.

J is TRBJ1-4 and V is TRBV4-3; D gene ambiguous. The V and J ends lost 0 bases and 7 bases respectively, with 15 bases between them. This CDR3 spans 16 amino acids. Germline V gives CDR1 LGHNA, CDR2 YSLEER. CDR3 sequence reads: CASSQDWRAGFEKLFF. DNA of the CDR3: TGCGCCAGCAGCCAAGATTGGCGCGCGGGGTTTGAAAAACTGTTTTTT.

The chain links TRBV4-1 to TRBJ2-7; no definite D call. V was shortened by 0 bases and J by 2 bases, with 11 bases between the two germline ends. Per germline, CDR1 MGHRA and CDR2 YSYEKL. The CDR3 covers 15 residues. CDR3 sequence: CASSQDQANPYEQYF. The CDR3 region has the DNA TGCGCCAGCAGCCAAGATCAGGCAAACCCCTACGAGCAGTACTTC.

There are a few counts of this clone. The J gene is TRBJ1-2, the V gene TRBV19; D is ambiguous. The CDR3 extends over 15 amino acids. Germline V gene lookup returns CDR1 LNHDA and CDR2 SQIVND (reference sequence). V was pared by 3 bases and J by 4 bases, with 15 bases between. In nucleotides, the CDR3 is TGTGCCAGTAGTATGTTGGTGGCGGCTCCCTATGGCTACACCTTC. Protein product: CASSMLVAAPYGYTF.

The rearrangement links TRBV29-1 to TRBJ2-1, with 7 bases matching TRBD2. This CDR3 contains 15 residues. In germline, CDR1 is SQVTM, CDR2 ANQGSEA. Trimming at V came to 6 bases and at J to 4 bases, leaving 12 bases not matched to a gene. CDR3 sequence: CSVVSLAEIYNEQFF. The CDR3 DNA follows: TGCAGCGTGGTAAGTCTAGCGGAGATATACAATGAGCAGTTCTTC.

The chain uses TRBV27 and TRBJ1-1; D is perhaps TRBD1 (5 bases). The V and J ends lost 8 bases and 0 bases respectively, with 13 bases between them. There are 14 residues in the CDR3. CDR1 is MNHEY, CDR2 SMNVEV, per germline (reference sequence). In DNA, the CDR3 is TGTGCCAGCGGAAAAACGACAGTGAACACTGAAGCTTTCTTT. Residues: CASGKTTVNTEAFF.

The chain couples TRBV18 to TRBJ2-2, with D perhaps matching TRBD2 (6 bases). This CDR3 contains 15 residues. V lost 5 bases to trimming and J lost 1 base, with 11 bases between them. Germline loops: CDR1 KGHSH, CDR2 LQKENI. The CDR3 is CASSTGGMNTGELFF. The CDR3 DNA sequence: TGTGCCAGCTCAACTGGGGGGATGAACACCGGGGAGCTGTTTTTT.

The chain employs TRBV19 and TRBJ2-5, with no clear D. Germline V gene sequence: CDR1 LNHDA, CDR2 SQIVND (reference sequence). V lost 2 bases and J lost 2, with 21 bases in between. The CDR3 loop spans 18 amino acids. CDR3 sequence: CASSIILSGHPRQETQYF. For the CDR3, the DNA is TGTGCCAGTAGTATAATCTTGAGTGGGCACCCTCGACAAGAGACCCAGTACTTC.

Only one count was recorded for this clone. The chain uses TRBV5-1 and TRBJ2-3, with 10 bases lining up with TRBD2. J was trimmed by 1 base and V by 3 bases; bases with no gene match: 5. The CDR3 has 16 residues. Looked up from germline, CDR1 is SGHRS and CDR2 is YFSETQ. Written as DNA, the CDR3 is TGCGCCAGCAGCTGGGCTAGCGGGAGTGGCACAGATACGCAGTATTTT. As protein: CASSWASGSGTDTQYF. The whole variable domain, remainder taken from reference TRBV5-1 and TRBJ2-3, is KAGVTQTPRYLIKTRGQQVTLSCSPISGHRSVSWYQQTPGQGLQFLFEYFSETQRNKGNFPGRFSGRQFSNSRSEMNVSTLELGDSALYLCASSWASGSGTDTQYFGPGTRLTVL.

The chain is built from TRBV19 and TRBJ1-5, with TRBD1 matching over 9 bases. The CDR3 has 16 residues. After removal of 2 bases from V and 4 bases from J, the junction contained 6 bases not matched to a gene. Germline CDR1 and CDR2: LNHDA and SQIVND (reference sequence). Written as DNA, the CDR3 is TGTGCCAGTAGTATATTTGGGACAGGGCTTAATCAGCCCCAGCATTTT. It encodes CASSIFGTGLNQPQHF.

The gene calls are TRBV4-1 and TRBJ2-1; the D gene is possibly TRBD2 (7 bases). This CDR3 comprises 14 residues. V was clipped by 0 bases and J by 9 bases, with 12 bases between them. CDR1 is MGHRA and CDR2 is YSYEKL in the germline V gene. The CDR3: CASSQEVGGGEQFF. The CDR3 DNA reads as TGCGCCAGCAGCCAAGAGGTGGGAGGGGGTGAGCAGTTCTTC.

The CDR3, as DNA: TGTGCCATCAGTGAGTCACAGAGAACCGGGGAGCTGTTTTTT. This gives the protein CAISESQRTGELFF. This sequence joins TRBV10-3 and TRBJ2-2; no clear D. CDR1 and CDR2 from the germline V gene are ENHRY and SYGVKD. This CDR3 comprises 14 residues. V lost 0 bases to trimming and J lost 5 bases, with 7 bases between them.

The CDR3, as DNA: TGTGCCAGCAGCGAGGGACATCCGACTAATGAAAAACTGTTTTTT. It encodes CASSEGHPTNEKLFF. The V call is TRBV13, the J call TRBJ1-4; the D gene is possibly TRBD1 (6 bases). There are 15 residues in the CDR3. The germline CDR1 and CDR2 sequences are PRHDT and FYEKMQ (reference sequence). Trimming removed 5 bases at V and 2 bases at J, with 12 bases between. The variable domain in full, completed from reference TRBV13 and TRBJ1-4, reads AAGVIQSPRHLIKEKRETATLKCYPIPRHDTVYWYQQGPGQDPQFLISFYEKMQSDKGSIPDRFSAQQFSDYHSELNMSSLELGDSALYFCASSEGHPTNEKLFFGSGTQLSVL.

The CDR3, as DNA: TGTGCCAGCAGCGTCGCCGGGACTAGCGGGAGATACAGCTTCAATGAGCAGTTCTTC. Its protein product is CASSVAGTSGRYSFNEQFF. The genes are TRBV9 and TRBJ2-1, with 14 bases aligning to TRBD2. This CDR3 is 19 amino acids long. Losses at the gene ends were 2 bases for V and 6 bases for J; bases not matched to a gene: 13. Germline loops: CDR1 SGDLS, CDR2 YYNGEE.

With respect to this clone: The same CDR3 is also encoded by other DNA sequences in this sample. The chain recombines TRBV18 with TRBJ1-2; 8 bases agree with TRBD1. CDR3 length: 13 residues. CDR1 KGHSH and CDR2 LQKENI come from the germline V gene. J was trimmed by 6 bases and V by 2 bases; bases with no gene match: 2. The CDR3 region has the DNA TGTGCCAGCTCACCAGGACAGGGCGATGGCTACACCTTC. Amino acids: CASSPGQGDGYTF.

The CDR3 reads CASSLIQGNTEAFF. The CDR3 DNA sequence: TGTGCCAGCAGCTTGATACAGGGGAACACTGAAGCTTTCTTT. V and J are TRBV7-2 and TRBJ1-1; the D gene is possibly TRBD1 (6 bases). This CDR3 has 14 residues. Germline V gives CDR1 SGHTA, CDR2 FQGNSA. Between the trimmed V and J ends, which lost 3 bases and 1 base, there was a span of 9 bases.

In DNA, the CDR3 is TGTGCCAGCAGCTTAACGGGACTTTTCATGAACACTGAAGCTTTCTTT. The encoded protein is CASSLTGLFMNTEAFF. The chain has TRBV5-4 and TRBJ1-1; maybe TRBD1 (5 bases). CDR1 SGHNT and CDR2 YYREEE come from the germline V gene (reference sequence). This CDR3 has 16 residues. V was pared by 2 bases and J by 0 bases, with 14 bases between.

J is TRBJ1-1 and V is TRBV4-1, with a possible D match to TRBD1 (5 bases). V was clipped by 0 bases and J by 0 bases, with 11 bases between them. The germline V gene has CDR1 MGHRA and CDR2 YSYEKL. The CDR3 contains 16 residues. The CDR3 reads CASSQDVTVMNTEAFF. The CDR3, as DNA: TGCGCCAGCAGCCAAGATGTGACAGTTATGAACACTGAAGCTTTCTTT.

The chain carries TRBV19 and TRBJ2-7, with TRBD1 matching over 7 bases. This CDR3 has 16 residues. Germline values: CDR1 LNHDA, CDR2 SQIVND (reference sequence). The trim removed 3 bases at V and 1 base at J, leaving 9 bases unmatched. As DNA, the CDR3 is TGTGCCAGTAGTATGGAAGGGGGCAGGGGGTCCTACGAGCAGTACTTC. This translates into CASSMEGGRGSYEQYF.